The 2 T cell receptor beta chains below all came from one sample that was sequenced in a study of blood T cell repertoires in COVID-19. The protocol was immunoSEQ multiplex PCR, while the TCRdb copy is restricted to in-frame clones and leaves out a portion. The sample lists around 50,000 clones, roughly 82% occurring once. Sequenced material: peripheral blood. The receptor set was obtained from a human donor in a cohort sampled during active COVID-19.

The V call is TRBV3-1 (or the pseudogene TRBV3-2), the J call TRBJ2-1; D perhaps matches TRBD1 (5 bases). V shed 3 bases and J shed 8 bases, with 11 bases lying between them. The CDR3 consists of 13 residues. Germline V gives CDR1 LGHDT, CDR2 YNNKEL (reference sequence). CDR3 residues: CASSHLPGHEQFF. The CDR3 bases are TGTGCCAGCAGCCATCTACCAGGGCATGAGCAGTTCTTC.

The chain joins TRBV5-4 to TRBJ1-5, with D uncertain. This CDR3 region has 13 residues. V was trimmed by 0 bases and J by 7 bases, leaving 8 bases between them. Germline CDR1 SGHNT, CDR2 YYREEE (reference sequence). CDR3 sequence (DNA): TGTGCCAGCAGCTTGGAGGGAGCGCAGCCCCAGCATTTT. It codes for CASSLEGAQPQHF.